A selection of T cell receptor beta chains follows, all from one sample in a study of T cells in localized non-small cell lung cancer. Method: immunoSEQ multiplex PCR; TCRdb's copy keeps in-frame clones and lacks some. Of some 960 clones listed, roughly 30% are singletons. Sequencing was performed on normal lung tissue next to the tumor, taken before any cancer treatment. These receptors were collected from a male donor at least 60 years old with stage II squamous cell lung carcinoma. Both conserved end residues are trimmed from each CDR3. Fields, in order: V gene, D gene, J gene, CDR3 protein. The D gene is left open where the match is weak.

>TRBV18|.|TRBJ2-2
ASSLVQGDTGELF
>TRBV11-3|.|TRBJ1-5
ASSLSKGDSRNQPQH
>TRBV19|.|TRBJ1-4
ASIRRHSFNEKLF
>TRBV29-1|TRBD1|TRBJ1-5
SVGETGRQPQH
>TRBV6-8|.|TRBJ2-2
ASSLTGPSNTGELF
>TRBV28|.|TRBJ2-2
ASTEGRRNTGELF
>TRBV6-8|.|TRBJ1-2
ASSRLEANYGYT
>TRBV11-3|TRBD1|TRBJ2-5
ASSRDRDGETQY
>TRBV19|.|TRBJ2-2
ASSNPNTGELF
>TRBV28|TRBD1|TRBJ1-2
ASRTGSPNYGYT
>TRBV11-3|.|TRBJ1-5
ASSSSRVGQPQH
>TRBV4-1|.|TRBJ1-1
ASSHDAGTTEAF
>TRBV28|TRBD2|TRBJ2-7
ASIQRGLAGGRGYEQY
>TRBV18|.|TRBJ1-4
ASSPSREKLF
>TRBV14|.|TRBJ1-1
ASSETVKAF
>TRBV18|.|TRBJ2-5
ASSPKGGGETQY
>TRBV19|.|TRBJ1-5
ASSMWREDQPQH
>TRBV5-1|TRBD1|TRBJ2-2
ASSFGQGDTGELF
>TRBV30|.|.
AWSVRSGPHEQY
>TRBV6-8|TRBD1|TRBJ1-4
ASSYTQGGEKLF
>TRBV6-8|TRBD2|TRBJ2-3
ASRGLAGGGTQY
>TRBV6-8|.|TRBJ1-3
ASSLRVTSGNTIY
>TRBV19|.|TRBJ1-1
ASKFQGRVDTEAF
>TRBV11-3|.|TRBJ2-1
ASSLDRAGRGYNEQF
>TRBV6-8|.|TRBJ1-4
ASSYSSSPNEKLF
>TRBV28|TRBD2|TRBJ2-1
ASSTGLVHNEQF
>TRBV9|.|TRBJ1-2
ASSLRDLSGYT
>TRBV6-8|.|TRBJ1-1
ASSLYGNTEAF
>TRBV19|.|TRBJ1-1
ASSMATMISTEAF
>TRBV19|.|TRBJ1-6
ASKKGEGSYNSPLH
>TRBV6-8|TRBD2|TRBJ2-3
ASRERGGPVMDTQY
>TRBV28|TRBD1|TRBJ1-2
ASRRDSRYGYT
>TRBV19|.|TRBJ1-2
ASSIPLDLGYGYT
>TRBV29-1|TRBD2|TRBJ2-1
SVGTSDIEQF
>TRBV14|TRBD2|TRBJ2-3
ASSRGLAASTDTQY
>TRBV30|TRBD2|TRBJ2-2
AWSVASGGFEELF